These 27 T cell receptor beta chains were sequenced from one sample in a study of blood T cells in healthy people across ages. A second about 7 to 12 cycle PCR used barcoded and J-beta primers. TCRdb re-derived calls from the 5' RACE reads in MiXCR, one entry per CDR3 protein. The repertoire has 1.5 million to 2 million distinct CDR3 sequences, about 28% of them found once; the top ten carry less than 9.5%. Sequencing was carried out using blood. These TCRs come from a woman in her 30s in good health.

This chain links TRBV11-2 with TRBJ1-6, with 9 bases matching TRBD1. The ends lost 1 base at V and 6 bases at J; junction bases unmatched: 13. Germline-derived CDR1 and CDR2 are SGHAT and FQNNGV. The CDR3 runs to 19 residues. CDR3 amino acids: CASSLGPSGTGNTNSPLHF. The CDR3 region has the DNA TGTGCCAGCAGCTTAGGCCCCTCCGGGACAGGGAACACTAATTCACCCCTCCACTTT. The variable domain in full, with the rest retrieved from reference TRBV11-2 and TRBJ1-6, is EAGVAQSPRYKIIEKRQSVAFWCNPISGHATLYWYQQILGQGPKLLIQFQNNGVVDDSQLPKDRFSAERLKGVDSTLKIQPAKLEDSAVYLCASSLGPSGTGNTNSPLHFGNGTRLTVT.

The chain has TRBV29-1 and TRBJ2-1, with a possible D match to TRBD2 (6 bases). Trimming shortened V by 7 bases and J by 10 bases, and 23 bases separated the two germline ends. The CDR3 consists of 14 residues. CDR1 is SQVTM, CDR2 ANQGSEA, per germline. The CDR3 here is CSARNPAGRDEQFF. The CDR3 DNA reads as TGCAGCGCCCGTAACCCAGCGGGCAGGGACGAGCAGTTCTTC.

The chain couples TRBV7-9 to TRBJ2-5; TRBD2 matches 7 bases. This CDR3 contains 14 residues. CDR1 and CDR2 from the germline V gene are SEHNR and FQNEAQ (reference sequence). J lost 2 bases, V lost 4 bases, and 4 bases had no gene match. CDR3 nucleotides: TGTGCCAGCAGCTCCCGGACTAGTCAAGAGACCCAGTACTTC. Translating it yields CASSSRTSQETQYF.

At least ten counts were recorded for this clonotype. The V gene is TRBV5-6, the J gene TRBJ2-5, with D perhaps matching TRBD2 (5 bases). Looked up from germline, CDR1 is SGHDT and CDR2 is YYEEEE. Trimming removed 2 bases from V and 5 bases from J, with 16 bases in between. The CDR3 sequence is 15 residues long. The CDR3: CASSFWAADSETQYF. The CDR3 DNA reads as TGTGCCAGCAGCTTTTGGGCAGCGGATTCCGAGACCCAGTACTTC.

The chain couples TRBV6-5 to TRBJ2-7, with D perhaps matching TRBD2 (5 bases). V was cut by 7 bases and J by 3 bases, with 19 bases left in between. The germline gives CDR1 MNHEY, CDR2 SVGAGI. This CDR3 has 15 residues. CDR3 nucleotides: TGTGCCAGCACCCGGGGAAGTTTTGCCGACTACGAGCAGTACTTC. Its protein is CASTRGSFADYEQYF.

This clonotype was detected only a few times. This rearrangement joins TRBV18 to TRBJ2-5, with D possibly TRBD2 on 5 matching bases. This CDR3 has 15 residues. CDR1 and CDR2 (germline): KGHSH, LQKENI. The germline V and J ends were trimmed by 1 base and 11 bases, with 20 bases remaining between them. The CDR3 sequence is CASSPLRGLFTYQYF. The CDR3 nucleotides read TGTGCCAGCTCACCACTTCGAGGGTTATTTACGTATCAGTACTTC.

This clonotype was seen only a few times. CDR3 in DNA: TGTGCCATCAGGGGGTCCCGTGAGCAGTTCTTC. This translates into CAIRGSREQFF. The chain couples TRBV10-3 to TRBJ2-1; D is ambiguous. This CDR3 has 11 amino acids. Germline-derived CDR1 and CDR2 are ENHRY and SYGVKD. V lost 6 bases to trimming and J lost 9 bases, with 9 bases between them.

This clonotype has a handful of counts. This chain joins TRBV12-3 or TRBV12-4 and TRBJ1-3; 7 bases fit TRBD1. The CDR3 runs 13 residues. V lost 8 bases to trimming and J lost 2 bases; unmatched junction nucleotides: 3. CDR3 sequence reads: CASFQGAGNTIYF. CDR3 DNA: TGTGCCAGCTTCCAGGGGGCTGGAAACACCATATATTTT.

This clonotype was observed a few times. The chain combines TRBV20-1 with TRBJ2-1; D might be TRBD1 or TRBD2, each matching 5 bases. CDR3 length: 15 residues. V was shortened by 1 base and J by 3 bases, with 13 bases between the two germline ends. The germline V gene encodes CDR1 DFQATT and CDR2 SNEGSKA (reference sequence). The CDR3 spells CSARGGRTFYNEQFF. The CDR3 DNA follows: TGCAGTGCTAGAGGGGGACGGACCTTCTACAATGAGCAGTTCTTC.

This chain connects TRBV12-3 or TRBV12-4 to TRBJ2-1; 7 bases align to TRBD2. The CDR3 extends over 12 amino acids. Trimming removed 11 bases from V and 3 bases from J; junction bases left unmatched: 4. CDR3 sequence reads: CAGGRSYNEQFF. CDR3 nucleotide sequence: TGTGCCGGCGGGAGAAGCTACAATGAGCAGTTCTTC.

The gene calls are TRBV9 and TRBJ2-5; D ambiguous. The CDR3 is 13 amino acids. From germline, CDR1 is SGDLS and CDR2 YYNGEE. Trimming left V 0 bases short and J 5 bases short, with 8 bases between. The CDR3 nucleotides are TGTGCCAGCAGCGTAGCCGTCGGGGAGACCCAGTACTTC. This translates into CASSVAVGETQYF.

This chain joins TRBV10-3 and TRBJ2-3; 10 nucleotides align to TRBD2. The J segment lost 8 bases and the V segment lost 2 bases, leaving 4 bases of the junction unmatched. CDR1 and CDR2 from the germline V gene are ENHRY and SYGVKD. This CDR3 has 14 amino acids. The CDR3 region has the DNA TGTGCCATCAGTGAGCCCCGACTAGCGGGTACGCAGTATTTT. Translating it yields CAISEPRLAGTQYF.

The rearrangement links TRBV9 to TRBJ1-2; possibly TRBD1 for D (5 bases). Germline V lookup: CDR1 SGDLS, CDR2 YYNGEE. Trimming shortened V by 4 bases and J by 0 bases, and 13 bases separated the two germline ends. The length of the CDR3 is 15 residues. The DNA for the CDR3 is TGTGCCAGCAGCTTCTGGGACGGTTCTAACTATGGCTACACCTTC. Translated, it gives CASSFWDGSNYGYTF.

This clonotype was counted only a few times. This may be a read error: a much more frequent sequence differs by one nucleotide. The V and J genes are TRBV11-2 and TRBJ2-5; possible D gene TRBD2, 6 bases. The CDR3 totals 14 residues. Germline V lookup: CDR1 SGHAT, CDR2 FQNNGV. The CDR3 protein is CACSLRTIQETQYF. The CDR3 nucleotides are TGTGCCTGCAGCCTAAGGACTATACAAGAGACCCAGTACTTC.

This clonotype appeared a few times. The chain joins TRBV7-2 to TRBJ2-1, with D unclear. Trimming pared 8 bases from V and 1 base from J, leaving 6 bases between. The CDR3 runs to 12 residues. Per germline, CDR1 SGHTA and CDR2 FQGNSA. CDR3 amino acids: CASAASYNEQFF. The CDR3 nucleotides read TGTGCCAGCGCAGCGTCCTACAATGAGCAGTTCTTC. The full variable domain, with the rest looked up from reference TRBV7-2 and TRBJ2-1, is GAGVSQSPSNKVTEKGKDVELRCDPISGHTALYWYRQSLGQGLEFLIYFQGNSAPDKSGLPSDRFSAERTGGSVSTLTIQRTQQEDSAVYLCASAASYNEQFFGPGTRLTVL.

This clonotype was counted only a few times. V and J are TRBV6-1 and TRBJ2-2; D is undetermined. This CDR3 has 13 residues. Trimming took off 7 bases at V and 0 bases at J, with 6 bases between the two ends. CDR1 and CDR2 (germline): MNHNS, SASEGT. This chain's CDR3 is CASMDPNTGELFF. DNA of the CDR3: TGTGCCAGCATGGACCCGAACACCGGGGAGCTGTTTTTT.

The V and J genes are TRBV11-2 and TRBJ2-4; D possibly matches TRBD1 or TRBD2 (6 bases each). Matching the DNA end better, TRBJ2-7 makes the J call doubtful. The CDR3 has 14 residues. Germline CDR1 reads SGHAT; CDR2 reads FQNNGV. In DNA form, the CDR3 reads TGTGCCAGCAGCTTACACAGGGAGGACTACGAGCAGTACTTC. Its translation is CASSLHREDYEQYF.

This clonotype was counted many times. The gene calls are TRBV20-1 and TRBJ2-7; D possibly corresponds to TRBD2 (5 bases). The germline CDR1 and CDR2 sequences are DFQATT and SNEGSKA (reference sequence). V gave up 0 bases and J gave up 0 bases, with 6 bases separating them. The length of the CDR3 is 13 residues. The DNA for the CDR3 is TGCAGTGCTAGAGATGAGGGCTCCTACGAGCAGTACTTC. This gives the protein CSARDEGSYEQYF.

This clonotype turned up a few times. The genes are TRBV24-1 and TRBJ2-3, with 10 bases identical to TRBD2. Germline assignment: CDR1 KGHDR and CDR2 SFDVKD. The CDR3 runs 16 residues. Trimming removed 4 bases from V and 5 bases from J; junction bases left unmatched: 8. Written as DNA, the CDR3 is TGTGCCACCAGTGACTCCGCTAGCGGGAGTATAGATACGCAGTATTTT. Protein sequence: CATSDSASGSIDTQYF.

This clonotype was counted between two and nine times. The chain has TRBV7-2 and TRBJ1-2; D gene unclear. The germline V gene has CDR1 SGHTA and CDR2 FQGNSA. The CDR3 covers 15 residues. Trimming removed 3 bases at V and 8 bases at J, with 19 bases between. Here the CDR3 DNA reads TGTGCCAGCAGCTTCCTTGGTATTTCCCTTGAGGGCTACACCTTC. It specifies CASSFLGISLEGYTF.

The J gene is TRBJ2-7, the V gene TRBV18, with no clear D. Trimming shortened V by 0 bases and J by 0 bases, and 6 bases separated the two germline ends. Germline V CDR1 and CDR2: KGHSH, LQKENI. The CDR3 is 14 residues long. CDR3: CASSPPGYSYEQYV. The CDR3 DNA is TGTGCCAGCTCACCACCTGGCTACTCCTACGAGCAGTACGTC.

The chain employs TRBV29-1 and TRBJ2-1; 11 nucleotides match TRBD2. The tail of the sequence fits TRBJ2-7 better, so the J call may be wrong. The CDR3 spans 14 residues. Germline CDR1 is SQVTM and CDR2 is ANQGSEA. The CDR3 loop is CSVVSGRVYNEQYF. In nucleotides, the CDR3 is TGCAGCGTAGTTAGCGGGAGGGTGTACAATGAGCAGTACTTC.

The genes are TRBV7-9 and TRBJ2-1; D may be TRBD1 (5 bases). V shed 5 bases and J shed 8 bases, with 13 bases lying between them. The CDR3 consists of 13 residues. Germline V lookup: CDR1 SEHNR, CDR2 FQNEAQ (reference sequence). The CDR3 DNA reads TGTGCCAGCAGCGGGGCACCCCACCATGAGCAGTTCTTC. Its translation: CASSGAPHHEQFF.

The chain is built from TRBV29-1 and TRBJ1-1; D gene unclear. Germline-derived CDR1 and CDR2 are SQVTM and ANQGSEA. The CDR3 extends over 14 amino acids. V was cut by 4 bases and J by 4 bases, with 16 bases left in between. CDR3: CSVAVSWGGTEAFF. The CDR3, as DNA: TGCAGCGTTGCAGTTAGTTGGGGAGGCACTGAAGCTTTCTTT. Together with reference TRBV29-1 and TRBJ1-1, the CDR3 gives the full variable domain: SAVISQKPSRDICQRGTSLTIQCQVDSQVTMMFWYRQQPGQSLTLIATANQGSEATYESGFVIDKFPISRPNLTFSTLTVSNMSPEDSSIYLCSVAVSWGGTEAFFGQGTRLTVV.

There are a few counts of this clonotype. The CDR3: CASSKNGQARDEQFF. The CDR3 DNA follows: TGTGCCAGCAGCAAAAACGGACAGGCCCGGGATGAGCAGTTCTTC. The chain employs TRBV6-2 or TRBV6-3 and TRBJ2-1, with TRBD1 identical over 7 bases. The germline CDR1 and CDR2 sequences are MNHEY and SVGEGT. V lost 6 bases, J lost 8 bases, and 13 bases stayed unmatched. This CDR3 region has 15 residues.

The sample holds one count of this clonotype. This could be a read error, since a much larger clone is one nucleotide away. The chain recombines TRBV29-1 with TRBJ2-4, with D perhaps matching TRBD2 (7 bases). The end of the DNA fits TRBJ2-7 better, so the J call may be wrong. CDR1 is SQVTM and CDR2 is ANQGSEA in the germline V gene. The CDR3 contains 13 residues. CDR3 protein: CSVRRGASYEQYF. The CDR3 DNA reads TGCAGCGTTCGACGGGGGGCATCCTACGAGCAGTACTTC.

This clonotype appeared many times. This chain joins TRBV29-1 and TRBJ2-1; 7 bases agree with TRBD1. The CDR3 is made up of 14 amino acids. V dropped 7 bases and J dropped 2; count of bases not matched to a gene: 8. Per germline, CDR1 SQVTM and CDR2 ANQGSEA. The CDR3 DNA is TGCAGCGCTCGAGGGACAGACGCCTACAATGAGCAGTTCTTC. Translation gives CSARGTDAYNEQFF.